Listed here are 27 T cell receptor beta chains from one sample, sequenced in a study of memory CD4+ T cells and cytomegalovirus serostatus. The sort gate was single viable CD3+CD4+CD8-CD45RO+ cells for memory CD4+ T cells. Sequencing used immunoSEQ multiplex PCR; TCRdb keeps in-frame clones, though not all of them. There are just under 40,000 clones in the sample; around three quarters occur only once, and 0.78% lies in the top ten. Sequenced sample: memory CD4+ T cells from blood. The receptors come from an adult in good health and CMV-seronegative.

This clone was counted between two and nine times. J is TRBJ2-7 and V is TRBV9; 10 nucleotides align to TRBD1. This CDR3 is 16 amino acids long. Germline V gene data show CDR1 as SGDLS and CDR2 as YYNGEE. V was pared by 0 bases and J by 1 base, with 4 bases of the junction left unmatched. CDR3 DNA sequence: TGTGCCAGCAGCGTAGGGGAGGGACAGGGGTCCTACGAGCAGTACTTC. Translated, it gives CASSVGEGQGSYEQYF.

The chain has TRBV11-2 and TRBJ2-7, with D possibly TRBD2 on 5 matching bases. The ends were cut back, 4 bases at V and 5 bases at J, with 18 bases in the middle. CDR1 is SGHAT and CDR2 is FQNNGV in the germline V gene. This CDR3 has 15 amino acids. The CDR3 sequence: CASSSGLPLWDEQYF. CDR3 coding DNA: TGTGCCAGCAGCTCCGGACTGCCACTATGGGACGAGCAGTACTTC.

This rearrangement joins TRBV5-1 to TRBJ2-2, with D possibly matching TRBD2 (5 bases). Germline CDR1 is SGHRS and CDR2 is YFSETQ. The CDR3 loop spans 16 amino acids. Between the trimmed V and J ends, which lost 2 bases and 1 base, there was a span of 12 bases. This CDR3 is CASSLGGYQNTGELFF. CDR3 coding DNA: TGCGCCAGCAGCTTAGGAGGATACCAGAACACCGGGGAGCTGTTTTTT.

The CDR3 DNA sequence: TGTGCCAGCTCACAAACGGGACAGATTGAAGCTTTCTTT. Encoded protein: CASSQTGQIEAFF. The chain uses TRBV18 and TRBJ1-1, with 7 nucleotides matching TRBD1. V lost 4 bases and J lost 7; bases outside the gene matches: 6. Germline V gives CDR1 KGHSH, CDR2 LQKENI. The CDR3 is made up of 13 amino acids.

The chain employs TRBV5-6 and TRBJ1-2, with TRBD1 identical over 7 bases. The V segment lost 0 bases and the J segment 3 bases; nucleotides outside the gene matches: 5. CDR1 is SGHDT and CDR2 is YYEEEE in the germline V gene. The CDR3 is 15 amino acids. This CDR3 reads CASSLGGTAYYGYTF. CDR3 DNA: TGTGCCAGCAGCTTGGGTGGGACAGCCTACTATGGCTACACCTTC.

The rearrangement links TRBV5-8 to TRBJ2-7; D may be TRBD2 (6 bases). This CDR3 spans 17 amino acids. The germline V gene has CDR1 SGHTS and CDR2 YDEGEE. Trimming removed 4 bases at V and 5 bases at J, with 25 bases between. The CDR3 coding sequence is TGTGCCAGCAGCCCCGTCACACCAACTAGCACGGCCAACGAGCAGTACTTC. It codes for CASSPVTPTSTANEQYF. The entire variable domain, with the rest obtained from reference TRBV5-8 and TRBJ2-7, is as follows: EAGVTQSPTHLIKTRGQQATLRCSPISGHTSVYWYQQALGLGLQFLLWYDEGEERNRGNFPPRFSGRQFPNYSSELNVNALELEDSALYLCASSPVTPTSTANEQYFGPGTRLTVT.

The chain is built from TRBV29-1 and TRBJ2-5, with 13 bases fitting TRBD2. The CDR3 runs to 14 residues. V shed 6 bases and J 1 base; nucleotides not matched to a gene: 2. Germline V gene lookup returns CDR1 SQVTM and CDR2 ANQGSEA. Here the CDR3 DNA reads TGCAGCGTACTAGCGGGGGGGGCCCAAGAGACCCAGTACTTC. Residues: CSVLAGGAQETQYF. The complete variable domain, with remaining parts taken from reference TRBV29-1 and TRBJ2-5, reads SAVISQKPSRDICQRGTSLTIQCQVDSQVTMMFWYRQQPGQSLTLIATANQGSEATYESGFVIDKFPISRPNLTFSTLTVSNMSPEDSSIYLCSVLAGGAQETQYFGPGTRLLVL.

The CDR3: CASSSSIDLTDTQYF. Written as DNA, the CDR3 is TGTGCCAGCAGCTCTTCCATAGACCTCACAGATACGCAGTATTTT. The chain combines TRBV11-2 with TRBJ2-3; no clear D gene. CDR1 is SGHAT and CDR2 is FQNNGV in the germline V gene. V dropped 4 bases and J dropped 2 bases, with 13 bases sitting between them. The CDR3 spans 15 residues.

CDR3 sequence (DNA): TGTGCCAGCACGGCCGATGCAACTAATGAAAAACTGTTTTTT. Protein: CASTADATNEKLFF. The chain links TRBV2 to TRBJ1-4; the D is unclear. CDR1 and CDR2 from the germline V gene are SNHLY and FYNNEI. Trimming removed 7 bases from V and 0 bases from J, with 9 bases in between. The CDR3 covers 14 residues.

The rearrangement links TRBV29-1 to TRBJ2-2, with D unclear. Germline V gene data show CDR1 as SQVTM and CDR2 as ANQGSEA. The CDR3 spans 16 residues. V was cut by 2 bases and J by 0 bases, with 13 bases left in between. The CDR3, as DNA: TGCAGCGTTGAATTGGGGAAAACGACGAACACCGGGGAGCTGTTTTTT. Residues: CSVELGKTTNTGELFF.

The chain couples TRBV5-6 to TRBJ1-6, with TRBD1 identical over 8 bases. Germline CDR1 and CDR2: SGHDT and YYEEEE. Trimming at V came to 4 bases and at J to 6 bases, leaving 9 bases not matched to a gene. This CDR3 is 16 amino acids long. CDR3 nucleotide sequence: TGTGCCAGCAGCCTTCGACAGGGGTCAGGTAATTCACCCCTCCACTTT. It codes for CASSLRQGSGNSPLHF.

The rearrangement uses TRBV6-5 and TRBJ2-3; D gene unclear. Germline V CDR1 and CDR2: MNHEY, SVGAGI. V shed 0 bases and J shed 2 bases, with 3 bases lying between them. CDR3 size: 13 residues. DNA of the CDR3: TGTGCCAGCAGTTACTCCTACACAGATACGCAGTATTTT. Translation gives CASSYSYTDTQYF.

V usage is TRBV19 and J usage is TRBJ1-5; the D gene is possibly TRBD1 (5 bases). V dropped 9 bases and J dropped 5 bases, with 14 bases sitting between them. This CDR3 comprises 13 residues. Germline V gives CDR1 LNHDA, CDR2 SQIVND (reference sequence). In DNA form, the CDR3 reads TGTGCCAGCGGCGAGGGGCGCGATCAGCCCCAGCATTTT. It translates to CASGEGRDQPQHF.

CDR3 residues: CASSLGWKDTEAFF. CDR3 DNA sequence: TGCGCCAGCAGCCTAGGCTGGAAGGACACTGAAGCTTTCTTT. This chain joins TRBV4-1 and TRBJ1-1; D is undetermined. Germline V lookup: CDR1 MGHRA, CDR2 YSYEKL. This CDR3 has 14 amino acids. V was clipped by 4 bases and J by 3 bases, with 12 bases between them.

This chain joins TRBV5-1 and TRBJ1-4; a possible D gene is TRBD1 (5 bases). Per germline, CDR1 SGHRS and CDR2 YFSETQ. Trimming took off 7 bases at V and 3 bases at J, with 16 bases between the two ends. The length of the CDR3 is 15 residues. Written as DNA, the CDR3 is TGCGCCAGCTGTCATTCAGGGTATGCTAATGAAAAACTGTTTTTT. It is translated as CASCHSGYANEKLFF.

This sequence joins TRBV9 and TRBJ1-2; D gene unclear. Germline lookup yields CDR1 SGDLS and CDR2 YYNGEE. The CDR3 spans 14 residues. Deletions cut 0 bases from V and 7 bases from J, with 13 bases between. The CDR3 region has the DNA TGTGCCAGCAGCGTAGATCATCCTTTCGGTGGCTACACCTTC. It translates to CASSVDHPFGGYTF.

The gene calls are TRBV6-1 and TRBJ1-6, with D possibly TRBD1 on 5 matching bases. V was trimmed by 4 bases and J by 7 bases, leaving 14 bases between them. Germline CDR1 and CDR2: MNHNS and SASEGT. The CDR3 runs to 15 residues. CDR3 in amino acids: CASSGGTRLNSPLHF. The CDR3 region has the DNA TGTGCCAGCAGTGGGGGGACTCGGTTAAATTCACCCCTCCACTTT.

The chain links TRBV5-1 to TRBJ2-5, with 8 bases aligning to TRBD1. This CDR3 has 14 residues. The germline CDR1 and CDR2 sequences are SGHRS and YFSETQ. V lost 2 bases and J lost 3; bases outside the gene matches: 3. The CDR3 bases are TGCGCCAGCAGCTTACAGGGGGAAAAAGAGACCCAGTACTTC. It encodes CASSLQGEKETQYF.

This clone was detected only once. The chain carries TRBV6-5 and TRBJ1-5, with 10 bases fitting TRBD1. The CDR3 contains 15 residues. J gave up 2 bases and V 7 bases, and 5 bases lay outside the gene matches. Germline V lookup: CDR1 MNHEY, CDR2 SVGAGI. CDR3 DNA sequence: TGTGCCAGCACCTTGACAGGGGGCGGCAATCAGCCCCAGCATTTT. Translation: CASTLTGGGNQPQHF.

The chain is built from TRBV19 and TRBJ2-5, with D possibly matching TRBD2 (5 bases). CDR3 length equals 13 residues. With 7 bases removed from V and 4 bases from J, the gap between germline ends came to 13 bases. The germline gives CDR1 LNHDA, CDR2 SQIVND (reference sequence). The CDR3 is CASMEDSSETQYF. The CDR3 nucleotides read TGTGCCAGTATGGAGGACTCCTCAGAGACCCAGTACTTC.

This sequence joins TRBV7-8 and TRBJ2-1; 9 bases are a match to TRBD2. This CDR3 spans 17 amino acids. The germline gives CDR1 SGHVS, CDR2 FQNEAQ. V lost 5 bases and J lost 9; bases outside the gene matches: 17. The CDR3 spells CASSPDLTSGFRGEQFF. CDR3 in DNA: TGTGCCAGCAGCCCCGACCTGACTAGCGGATTTAGGGGTGAGCAGTTCTTC.

The rearrangement links TRBV30 to TRBJ1-3, with no clear D. V lost 4 bases and J lost 1, with 2 bases in between. Germline V gives CDR1 GTSNPN, CDR2 SVGIG (reference sequence). This CDR3 has 11 residues. CDR3 DNA: TGTGCCTGGAAGTCTGGAAACACCATATATTTT. Its translation is CAWKSGNTIYF.

The chain is built from TRBV21-1 and TRBJ2-4; the D call of TRBD1 is as the table states it, not checked on the DNA. TRBV21-1 is a pseudogene. This CDR3 region has 16 residues. The CDR3 sequence: CASRRQGSLKGNIQYF. CDR3 bases: TGTGCCAGCAGGAGACAGGGGTCCTTGAAGGGAAACATTCAGTACTTC.

The chain couples TRBV2 to TRBJ2-7, with D unclear. This CDR3 comprises 12 residues. From germline, CDR1 is SNHLY and CDR2 FYNNEI. The ends were cut back, 4 bases at V and 1 base at J, with 5 bases in the middle. CDR3 DNA: TGTGCCAGCAGTGTTTTATCCTACGAGCAGTACTTC. It encodes CASSVLSYEQYF.

This rearrangement joins TRBV19 to TRBJ1-6; D possibly corresponds to TRBD1 (6 bases). Trimming removed 4 bases at V and 11 bases at J, with 15 bases between. The CDR3 covers 14 residues. CDR1 and CDR2 from the germline V gene are LNHDA and SQIVND (reference sequence). This CDR3 reads CASSKQGSGAPLHF. DNA of the CDR3: TGTGCCAGTAGTAAACAGGGTAGTGGGGCACCCCTCCACTTT.

V is TRBV6-1 and J is TRBJ2-3; D gene unclear. V dropped 1 base and J dropped 0 bases, with 11 bases sitting between them. The CDR3 is 16 amino acids. CDR1 is MNHNS and CDR2 is SASEGT in the germline V gene. Here the CDR3 reads CASSEGAITSTDTQYF. The CDR3 region has the DNA TGTGCCAGCAGTGAAGGAGCAATCACTAGCACAGATACGCAGTATTTT.

The J gene is TRBJ2-7, the V gene TRBV7-2; a weak D match, TRBD1 (6 bases). The CDR3 is 15 amino acids. Germline V gene lookup returns CDR1 SGHTA and CDR2 FQGNSA. Trimming cost V 4 bases and J 3 bases, with 16 bases left between them. This CDR3 is CASSSPRGSGYEQYF. The CDR3 DNA is TGTGCCAGCAGCTCCCCCAGGGGCTCAGGCTACGAGCAGTACTTC.